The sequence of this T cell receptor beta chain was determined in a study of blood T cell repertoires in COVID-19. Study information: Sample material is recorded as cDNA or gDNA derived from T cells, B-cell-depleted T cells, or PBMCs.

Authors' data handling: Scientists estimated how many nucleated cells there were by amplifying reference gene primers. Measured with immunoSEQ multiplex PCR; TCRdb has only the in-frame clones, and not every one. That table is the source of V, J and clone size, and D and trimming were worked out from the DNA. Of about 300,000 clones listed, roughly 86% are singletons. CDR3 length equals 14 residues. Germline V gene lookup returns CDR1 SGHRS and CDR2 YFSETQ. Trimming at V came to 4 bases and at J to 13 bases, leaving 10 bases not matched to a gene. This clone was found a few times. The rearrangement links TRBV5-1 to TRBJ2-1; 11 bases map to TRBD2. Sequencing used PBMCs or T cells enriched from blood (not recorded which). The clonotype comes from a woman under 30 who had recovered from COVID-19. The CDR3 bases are TGCGCCAGCAGCCTAGGACTAGCGGGCACGCTACAGTTCTTC. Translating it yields CASSLGLAGTLQFF.